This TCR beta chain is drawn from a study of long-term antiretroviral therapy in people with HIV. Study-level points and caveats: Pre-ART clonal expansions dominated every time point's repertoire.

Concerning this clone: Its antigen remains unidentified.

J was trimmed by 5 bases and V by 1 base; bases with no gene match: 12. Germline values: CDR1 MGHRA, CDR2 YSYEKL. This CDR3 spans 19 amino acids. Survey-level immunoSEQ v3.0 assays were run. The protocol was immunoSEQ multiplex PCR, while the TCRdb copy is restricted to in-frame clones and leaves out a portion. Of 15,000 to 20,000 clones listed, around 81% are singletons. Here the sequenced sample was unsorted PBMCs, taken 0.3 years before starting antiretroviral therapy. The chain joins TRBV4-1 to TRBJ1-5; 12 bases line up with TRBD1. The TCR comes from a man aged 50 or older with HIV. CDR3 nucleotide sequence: TGCGCCAGCAGCCAAGGGCGTCTAAAAGGGACAGGGGGCGATCAGCCCCAGCATTTT. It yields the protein CASSQGRLKGTGGDQPQHF.